The 20 T cell receptor beta chains below come from one sample, sequenced in a study of blood T cell repertoires in COVID-19. The assay was immunoSEQ multiplex PCR, and TCRdb's table has in-frame clones only and misses some. This sample has about 170,000 clones, with about four fifths found just once. The specimen sequenced was peripheral blood. These receptors were taken from an elderly woman with acute or convalescent COVID-19.

The J gene is TRBJ1-5, the V gene TRBV28, with D hard to call. Germline-derived CDR1 and CDR2 are MDHEN and SYDVKM. Trimming pared 3 bases from V and 2 bases from J, leaving 2 bases between. The CDR3 is 12 amino acids. The CDR3 protein is CASSFGNQPQHF. The CDR3 nucleotides read TGTGCCAGCAGTTTCGGCAATCAGCCCCAGCATTTT.

A word on this clone: At one end the junction does not follow the germline gene, possibly because of a read error. This chain connects TRBV7-7 to TRBJ2-3; perhaps TRBD1 as D (6 bases). Looked up from germline, CDR1 is SSHAT and CDR2 is FNYEAQ (reference sequence). This CDR3 has 16 residues. CDR3 in DNA: TGTGCTAGCAGCTTAGATGCAGCAGGGGGCACAGATACGCAGTATTTT. Amino acids: CASSLDAAGGTDTQYF.

This clone appeared a few times. The chain carries TRBV7-2 and TRBJ2-3; 14 bases are a match to TRBD2. In germline, CDR1 is SGHTA, CDR2 FQGNSA. Trimming at V came to 5 bases and at J to 5 bases, leaving 6 bases not matched to a gene. This CDR3 is 16 amino acids long. Here the CDR3 reads CASSTGLAGGGDTQYF. The CDR3 bases are TGTGCCAGCAGCACTGGACTAGCGGGAGGTGGAGATACGCAGTATTTT.

The CDR3 DNA reads TGTGCCAGCAGCTTGGGCACAGGGCACCCCGGGGAGCTGTTTTTT. The encoded protein is CASSLGTGHPGELFF. The chain joins TRBV5-6 to TRBJ2-2, with D maybe TRBD1 (6 bases). Per germline, CDR1 SGHDT and CDR2 YYEEEE. The CDR3 contains 15 residues. V lost 0 bases and J 6 bases, leaving 12 bases between the germline ends. The full variable domain, in which reference TRBV5-6 and TRBJ2-2 provide the parts outside the CDR3, is DAGVTQSPTHLIKTRGQQVTLRCSPKSGHDTVSWYQQALGQGPQFIFQYYEEEERQRGNFPDRFSGHQFPNYSSELNVNALLLGDSALYLCASSLGTGHPGELFFGEGSRLTVL.

The CDR3 bases are TGTGCCACCAGTGATCTGGATCCCCGGGGGGGTAATGAGCAGTTCTTC. It codes for CATSDLDPRGGNEQFF. The rearrangement links TRBV24-1 to TRBJ2-1, with 8 nucleotides matching TRBD2. Trimming removed 3 bases from V and 7 bases from J; junction bases left unmatched: 10. The CDR3 runs to 16 residues. Germline CDR1 reads KGHDR; CDR2 reads SFDVKD.

The V gene is TRBV6-6, the J gene TRBJ1-2; no firm D call. V was pared by 8 bases and J by 2 bases, with 12 bases between. Germline CDR1 MNHNY, CDR2 SVGAGI (reference sequence). The CDR3 has 13 amino acids. The CDR3 reads CASLLYGNYGYTF. The CDR3 nucleotides are TGTGCCAGCCTCTTATACGGGAACTATGGCTACACCTTC.

The rearrangement uses TRBV19 and TRBJ1-3; 7 nucleotides match TRBD1. CDR3 length: 17 residues. Germline V gene lookup returns CDR1 LNHDA and CDR2 SQIVND (reference sequence). The ends lost 3 bases at V and 0 bases at J; junction bases unmatched: 8. The CDR3 DNA reads as TGTGCCAGTAGTATGTTCGGACAGGCCAACTCTGGAAACACCATATATTTT. Residues: CASSMFGQANSGNTIYF.

This chain joins TRBV24-1 and TRBJ2-2; 9 positions agree with TRBD2. Unmatched junction bases numbered 7, after V lost 5 bases and J lost 4 bases. The CDR3 is 16 amino acids. Germline CDR1 and CDR2: KGHDR and SFDVKD. Here the CDR3 DNA reads TGTGCCACCAGTGGGATTCATAGCGGGGGCACCGGGGAGCTGTTTTTT. Amino acids: CATSGIHSGGTGELFF.

The V and J genes are TRBV20-1 and TRBJ1-6; TRBD1 aligns across 7 bases. CDR1 is DFQATT, CDR2 SNEGSKA, per germline (reference sequence). V trimming: 3 bases; J trimming: 5 bases; junction bases outside the gene matches: 7. The length of the CDR3 is 15 residues. CDR3 DNA: TGCAGTGCTAGTTTGGGGACAGAGGATAATTCACCCCTCCACTTT. It codes for CSASLGTEDNSPLHF.

The genes are TRBV5-1 and TRBJ1-2; 7 bases match TRBD1. The CDR3 covers 17 residues. The germline V gene encodes CDR1 SGHRS and CDR2 YFSETQ. V was pared by 1 base and J by 2 bases, with 11 bases of the junction left unmatched. The CDR3 coding sequence is TGCGCCAGCAGCTTGCGACAGGGAGTAGGACTAAACTATGGCTACACCTTC. It specifies CASSLRQGVGLNYGYTF. The full variable domain, its missing parts supplied by reference TRBV5-1 and TRBJ1-2, is KAGVTQTPRYLIKTRGQQVTLSCSPISGHRSVSWYQQTPGQGLQFLFEYFSETQRNKGNFPGRFSGRQFSNSRSEMNVSTLELGDSALYLCASSLRQGVGLNYGYTFGSGTRLTVV.

The DNA for the CDR3 is TGTGCCAGCTCAAGACAGGGGGCATCTGGGGCCAACGTCCTGACTTTC. It is translated as CASSRQGASGANVLTF. V gene TRBV18 combines with J gene TRBJ2-6; 10 nucleotides agree with TRBD1. Per germline, CDR1 KGHSH and CDR2 LQKENI. Trimming at V came to 5 bases and at J to 1 base, leaving 2 bases not matched to a gene. This CDR3 region has 16 residues.

V is TRBV23-1 and J is TRBJ1-4; D gene unclear. TRBV23-1 belongs to the ORF category, with a function that is uncertain. The CDR3 is 16 residues long. The ends were cut back, 0 bases at V and 7 bases at J, with 15 bases in the middle. Here the CDR3 DNA reads TGCGCCAGCAGTCAATCGAGCCGGGAAAGGCTTGAAAAACTGTTTTTT. Encoded protein: CASSQSSRERLEKLFF.

This clone is a singleton in its sample. The chain uses TRBV6-5 and TRBJ2-5, with 8 bases aligning to TRBD1. V trimming: 5 bases; J trimming: 5 bases; junction bases outside the gene matches: 10. Germline CDR1 is MNHEY and CDR2 is SVGAGI. The CDR3 covers 15 residues. CDR3 protein: CASSTTGGSGETQYF. The CDR3 bases are TGTGCCAGCAGTACCACAGGGGGTTCGGGGGAGACCCAGTACTTC.

The rearrangement uses TRBV7-9 and TRBJ1-3; D uncertain. The CDR3 consists of 16 residues. V was pared by 2 bases and J by 1 base, with 12 bases between. Germline V CDR1 and CDR2: SEHNR, FQNEAQ (reference sequence). In DNA, the CDR3 is TGTGCCAGCAGCTTATCTTCAGCGCTATCTGGAAACACCATATATTTT. It specifies CASSLSSALSGNTIYF.

V and J are TRBV12-3 or TRBV12-4 and TRBJ1-1; 9 bases are shared with TRBD1. V dropped 5 bases and J dropped 11; count of bases not matched to a gene: 3. This CDR3 region has 11 residues. DNA for the CDR3: TGTGCCAGCAGTCTTGGACAGGGGGCTTTCTTT. It codes for CASSLGQGAFF.

CDR3 protein: CASSQDGSGGPNEQFF. CDR3 DNA sequence: TGCGCCAGCAGCCAAGATGGGTCGGGGGGGCCGAATGAGCAGTTCTTC. This chain joins TRBV4-3 and TRBJ2-1, with 8 positions matching TRBD2. There are 16 residues in the CDR3. Losses at the gene ends were 0 bases for V and 7 bases for J; bases not matched to a gene: 8. Germline-derived CDR1 and CDR2 are LGHNA and YSLEER.

The V gene is TRBV11-2, the J gene TRBJ2-7; 8 bases are a match to TRBD2. The CDR3 runs 12 residues. The junction had 3 bases not matched to a gene; V was cut back by 5 bases and J by 6 bases. Per germline, CDR1 SGHAT and CDR2 FQNNGV. In DNA, the CDR3 is TGTGCCAGCAGCCTCGGGGGGGGCGAGCAGTACTTC. Translated, it gives CASSLGGGEQYF. The full variable domain, rest sourced from reference TRBV11-2 and TRBJ2-7, is EAGVAQSPRYKIIEKRQSVAFWCNPISGHATLYWYQQILGQGPKLLIQFQNNGVVDDSQLPKDRFSAERLKGVDSTLKIQPAKLEDSAVYLCASSLGGGEQYFGPGTRLTVT.

The chain joins TRBV7-2 to TRBJ2-7; D ambiguous. This CDR3 has 15 amino acids. V shed 4 bases and J shed 0 bases, with 13 bases lying between them. Germline CDR1 SGHTA, CDR2 FQGNSA. CDR3 coding DNA: TGTGCCAGCAGCTCCAGACAAACCAACTCCTACGAGCAGTACTTC. Amino acid sequence: CASSSRQTNSYEQYF.

This clone was picked up one time. The genes are TRBV29-1 and TRBJ2-1, with unresolved D. Germline-derived CDR1 and CDR2 are SQVTM and ANQGSEA. This CDR3 is 12 amino acids long. The CDR3 here is CSGEWAYNEQFF. The CDR3 DNA reads TGCAGTGGAGAGTGGGCCTACAATGAGCAGTTCTTC.

CDR3 sequence reads: CASRVVGGPLIRGTEAFF. CDR3 nucleotide sequence: TGTGCCAGCAGGGTCGTGGGAGGGCCCTTAATCAGAGGCACTGAAGCTTTCTTT. The chain employs TRBV6-4 and TRBJ1-1; D gene ambiguous. This CDR3 is 18 amino acids long. Germline V gives CDR1 MRHNA, CDR2 SNTAGT. The ends were cut back, 6 bases at V and 4 bases at J, with 27 bases in the middle.